These 27 T cell receptor beta chains were sequenced from one sample in a study of cytomegalovirus exposure and HLA in healthy donors. The PCR was carried out with 60 Vbeta primers and 13 Jbeta primers. Produced via immunoSEQ multiplex PCR; TCRdb's table is partial and in-frame only. The sample records around 40,000 clones, less than 85% being singletons. Source material: PBMCs. These receptors were obtained from a woman between 18 and 29 years old in good health and CMV-seropositive.

By sample share, this clone is medium-sized. The rearrangement uses TRBV4-3 and TRBJ2-7, with 7 bases lining up with TRBD1. Germline CDR1 reads LGHNA; CDR2 reads YSLEER. CDR3 length equals 15 residues. V was pared by 4 bases and J by 0 bases, with 6 bases of the junction left unmatched. The CDR3 region is CASSPATGPSYEQYF. CDR3 sequence (DNA): TGCGCCAGCAGCCCCGCGACAGGGCCCTCCTACGAGCAGTACTTC.

CDR3 DNA: TGTGCCAGCAGTAAACTCAATGAGCAGTTCTTC. Translating gives CASSKLNEQFF. The chain employs TRBV2 and TRBJ2-1, with D unresolved. Looked up from germline, CDR1 is SNHLY and CDR2 is FYNNEI. With 5 bases removed from V and 6 bases from J, the gap between germline ends came to 5 bases. There are 11 residues in the CDR3.

The chain couples TRBV5-1 to TRBJ2-1; TRBD2 aligns across 9 bases. Looked up from germline, CDR1 is SGHRS and CDR2 is YFSETQ. The V segment lost 0 bases and the J segment 7 bases; nucleotides outside the gene matches: 5. This CDR3 has 15 amino acids. The CDR3 DNA reads TGCGCCAGCAGCTTGGGGACTAGCGACGGGAATGAGCAGTTCTTC. Its translation: CASSLGTSDGNEQFF.

In DNA form, the CDR3 reads TGTGCCAGCAGCCTAATTGGGGACAGGGGTTACTACGAGCAGTACTTC. Amino acid sequence: CASSLIGDRGYYEQYF. V usage is TRBV13 and J usage is TRBJ2-7, with 10 positions matching TRBD1. The CDR3 loop spans 16 amino acids. The J segment lost 3 bases and the V segment lost 5 bases, leaving 10 bases of the junction unmatched. Per germline, CDR1 PRHDT and CDR2 FYEKMQ (reference sequence).

The gene calls are TRBV5-4 and TRBJ2-3, with D possibly matching TRBD2 (6 bases). The germline CDR1 and CDR2 sequences are SGHNT and YYREEE (reference sequence). With 5 bases removed from V and 2 bases from J, the gap between germline ends came to 12 bases. The CDR3 sequence is 14 residues long. Here the CDR3 reads CASSSPGATDTQYF. The CDR3 DNA is TGTGCCAGCAGTTCCCCGGGAGCCACAGATACGCAGTATTTT.

The rearrangement joins TRBV1 to TRBJ1-3; the DNA was not used to check the table's D call, TRBD1. TRBV1 is assigned pseudogene status. This CDR3 is 15 amino acids long. The CDR3 sequence is CTSSQIQGSGNTIYF. CDR3 DNA sequence: TGCACCAGCAGCCAAATACAGGGCTCTGGAAACACCATATATTTT.

V gene TRBV5-6 combines with J gene TRBJ2-5; possible D gene TRBD2, 6 bases. The CDR3 runs 15 residues. Trimming shortened V by 4 bases and J by 7 bases, and 20 bases separated the two germline ends. Germline loops: CDR1 SGHDT, CDR2 YYEEEE. The CDR3 DNA reads TGTGCCAGCAGCCGGGGGTGGGGCCTAACCGGGACCCAGTACTTC. Translation: CASSRGWGLTGTQYF.

The chain recombines TRBV28 with TRBJ2-7, with 8 bases identical to TRBD1. This CDR3 is 14 amino acids long. Germline lookup yields CDR1 MDHEN and CDR2 SYDVKM. V shed 6 bases, J shed 1 base, and the junction held 5 bases outside the gene matches. The CDR3 loop is CASRETGGSYEQYF. DNA for the CDR3: TGTGCCAGCAGGGAAACAGGGGGTTCCTACGAGCAGTACTTC. Supplemented by reference TRBV28 and TRBJ2-7, the full variable domain reads DVKVTQSSRYLVKRTGEKVFLECVQDMDHENMFWYRQDPGLGLRLIYFSYDVKMKEKGDIPEGYSVSREKKERFSLILESASTNQTSMYLCASRETGGSYEQYFGPGTRLTVT.

This clone was counted only a few times. The chain links TRBV5-6 to TRBJ1-1; no reliable D call. The CDR3 has 12 amino acids. The ends were cut back, 1 base at V and 9 bases at J, with 10 bases in the middle. CDR1 and CDR2 from the germline V gene are SGHDT and YYEEEE. Written as DNA, the CDR3 is TGTGCCAGCAGCTTGCCGGGGTCCCAAGCTTTCTTT. Its translation is CASSLPGSQAFF.

The rearrangement uses TRBV27 and TRBJ1-4; D perhaps matches TRBD1 (5 bases). With 6 bases removed from V and 7 bases from J, the gap between germline ends came to 18 bases. This CDR3 is built from 15 residues. Germline CDR1 is MNHEY and CDR2 is SMNVEV (reference sequence). In nucleotides, the CDR3 is TGTGCCAGCAGAAAAGCAGGGTTGGGGTTTGAAAAACTGTTTTTT. Amino acid sequence: CASRKAGLGFEKLFF.

The genes are TRBV29-1 and TRBJ1-3; possibly TRBD1 for D (6 bases). The CDR3 spans 16 residues. Germline-derived CDR1 and CDR2 are SQVTM and ANQGSEA. With 3 bases removed from V and 2 bases from J, the gap between germline ends came to 17 bases. In nucleotides, the CDR3 is TGCAGCGTTGACGAAACAGGGTTGGGGACTGGAAACACCATATATTTT. Translation: CSVDETGLGTGNTIYF.

The chain joins TRBV7-2 to TRBJ2-3; tentatively, D is TRBD1 (6 bases). CDR1 and CDR2 from the germline V gene are SGHTA and FQGNSA. The CDR3 is 16 residues long. The ends were cut back, 1 base at V and 1 base at J, with 12 bases in the middle. The CDR3, as DNA: TGTGCCAGCAGCTTAGAGGGACACAGGGGCACAGATACGCAGTATTTT. This sequence encodes CASSLEGHRGTDTQYF.

The chain recombines TRBV28 with TRBJ2-1, with 7 nucleotides matching TRBD2. The V segment lost 2 bases and the J segment 0 bases; nucleotides outside the gene matches: 13. Germline V CDR1 and CDR2: MDHEN, SYDVKM. This CDR3 spans 19 amino acids. The CDR3 sequence: CASSLGGEWGRHSYNEQFF. The CDR3 DNA reads TGTGCCAGCAGTTTAGGGGGGGAATGGGGTAGACACTCCTACAATGAGCAGTTCTTC.

The chain employs TRBV29-1 and TRBJ2-5, with 14 bases that match TRBD2. The J call may be incorrect, as the DNA end agrees better with TRBJ2-7. This CDR3 region has 16 residues. Germline CDR1 reads SQVTM; CDR2 reads ANQGSEA. The CDR3 reads CSVGGLAGGHSYEQYF. The CDR3 DNA sequence: TGCAGCGTAGGCGGACTAGCGGGGGGCCACTCCTACGAGCAGTACTTC.

This clone was found once. The genes are TRBV7-9 and TRBJ2-7, with 9 bases lining up with TRBD1. Trimming removed 8 bases from V and 7 bases from J; junction bases left unmatched: 12. CDR1 SEHNR and CDR2 FQNEAQ come from the germline V gene (reference sequence). The CDR3 consists of 14 residues. CDR3 in amino acids: CASRPGTGGVEQYF. CDR3 nucleotide sequence: TGTGCCAGCCGCCCGGGTACAGGGGGCGTGGAGCAGTACTTC.

With regard to this clone: In the same sample, other DNA sequences code for this CDR3. This sequence joins TRBV29-1 and TRBJ2-3; 12 nucleotides agree with TRBD2. The germline CDR1 and CDR2 sequences are SQVTM and ANQGSEA. The V and J ends lost 4 bases and 4 bases, in that order; junction bases with no gene match: 3. This CDR3 spans 14 amino acids. DNA of the CDR3: TGCAGCGTTGGCGCTAGCGGGAGGGCAGATACGCAGTATTTT. Its protein is CSVGASGRADTQYF.

This clone was observed a handful of times. This chain links TRBV18 with TRBJ2-7; 7 bases line up with TRBD1. From germline, CDR1 is KGHSH and CDR2 LQKENI. CDR3 length: 13 residues. The V segment lost 6 bases and the J segment 6 bases; nucleotides outside the gene matches: 8. The CDR3 DNA reads TGTGCCAGCTCCCTCGCACAGGGGCCCGAGCAGTACTTC. Translated, it gives CASSLAQGPEQYF.

The genes are TRBV30 and TRBJ2-4, with 8 nucleotides matching TRBD1. CDR1 and CDR2 (germline): GTSNPN, SVGIG (reference sequence). CDR3 length: 12 residues. V trimming: 5 bases; J trimming: 5 bases; junction bases outside the gene matches: 2. CDR3 sequence (DNA): TGTGCCTGGGGGACAGGACAAAACATTCAGTACTTC. Translated: CAWGTGQNIQYF.

The rearrangement links TRBV5-6 to TRBJ1-2; no clear D gene. Trimming cost V 4 bases and J 4 bases, with 23 bases left between them. The CDR3 loop spans 17 amino acids. Per the germline V gene, CDR1 is SGHDT and CDR2 is YYEEEE. This CDR3 is CASSLGETRRLSYGYTF. For the CDR3, the DNA is TGTGCCAGCAGCCTGGGCGAAACCAGACGACTGAGCTATGGCTACACCTTC.

In this sample, this clone turned up once. The chain joins TRBV7-6 to TRBJ2-1; D is perhaps TRBD2 (5 bases). Per the germline V gene, CDR1 is SGHVS and CDR2 is FNYEAQ. The V end lost 2 bases, the J end lost 12 bases, and 20 bases lay between the germline ends. The CDR3 is 15 residues long. CDR3 DNA sequence: TGTGCCAGCAGCTTACGGGATACCGGCCTTGATGGGCAGTTCTTC. This sequence encodes CASSLRDTGLDGQFF. The variable domain in full, with the rest retrieved from reference TRBV7-6 and TRBJ2-1, is GAGVSQSPRYKVTKRGQDVALRCDPISGHVSLYWYRQALGQGPEFLTYFNYEAQQDKSGLPNDRFSAERPEGSISTLTIQRTEQRDSAMYRCASSLRDTGLDGQFFGPGTRLTVL.

On this clone: An end of the junction differs from the germline gene, which may be a read error. The chain is built from TRBV7-9 and TRBJ2-7; 8 bases line up with TRBD2. Germline CDR1 reads SEHNR; CDR2 reads FQNEAQ (reference sequence). CDR3 length: 16 amino acids. The CDR3 region has the DNA TGTTCCAGCAGCTTAGTGGCGACTAGCGAGGCCTACGAGCAGTACTTC. As protein: CSSSLVATSEAYEQYF.

V gene TRBV6-6 combines with J gene TRBJ2-3; weak D call: TRBD2 (5 bases). Trimming took 7 bases from V and 0 from J, leaving 8 bases between them. The CDR3 consists of 13 residues. Germline CDR1 is MNHNY and CDR2 is SVGAGI (reference sequence). The CDR3 nucleotides read TGTGCCAGCACGCCGGGGAGCACAGATACGCAGTATTTT. Its protein product is CASTPGSTDTQYF.

Comment on this clone: The sample contains more than one DNA sequence encoding this CDR3. V usage is TRBV4-3 and J usage is TRBJ1-3; 9 nucleotides agree with TRBD1. CDR3 length equals 15 residues. The ends lost 1 base at V and 2 bases at J; junction bases unmatched: 0. Germline values: CDR1 LGHNA, CDR2 YSLEER. The chain's CDR3 is CASSQGTGAGNTIYF. CDR3 nucleotide sequence: TGCGCCAGCAGCCAAGGGACAGGGGCTGGAAACACCATATATTTT.

The chain combines TRBV5-4 with TRBJ2-3, with D unresolved. V shed 0 bases and J shed 10 bases, with 9 bases lying between them. The CDR3 loop spans 12 amino acids. Germline CDR1 is SGHNT and CDR2 is YYREEE (reference sequence). CDR3 loop: CASSLGWSAQYF. As DNA, the CDR3 is TGTGCCAGCAGCTTGGGGTGGTCGGCGCAGTATTTT.

CDR3 in amino acids: CASSPLFALGQGRNEQYF. The CDR3 DNA follows: TGTGCCAGCAGCCCCCTATTCGCCCTTGGACAGGGGAGGAACGAGCAGTACTTC. V usage is TRBV14 and J usage is TRBJ2-7; 9 bases map to TRBD1. V lost 4 bases and J lost 5; bases outside the gene matches: 18. CDR1 SGHDN and CDR2 FVKESK come from the germline V gene. The CDR3 contains 18 residues.

V usage is TRBV19 and J usage is TRBJ2-3; D is unresolved. The CDR3 runs to 15 residues. The V gene's germline CDR1 is LNHDA and CDR2 SQIVND (reference sequence). V lost 1 base and J 2 bases, leaving 10 bases between the germline ends. The CDR3 region is CASSIAGRTTDTQYF. The CDR3 coding sequence is TGTGCCAGTAGTATAGCAGGCAGAACCACAGATACGCAGTATTTT.

This chain uses TRBV29-1 with TRBJ1-1; D is unclear. The V end was cut by 7 bases, the J end by 1 base, with 10 bases between. The CDR3 is 12 amino acids. CDR1 and CDR2 from the germline V gene are SQVTM and ANQGSEA. CDR3 coding DNA: TGCAGCGCCCAAACGGGGAACACTGAAGCTTTCTTT. Translating it yields CSAQTGNTEAFF.